Sequencing of this T cell receptor (beta chain) was carried out in a study of response to subunit inactivated influenza vaccine. This CDR3 has 14 residues. V shed 5 bases and J shed 1 base, with 11 bases lying between them. The V gene's germline CDR1 is MDHEN and CDR2 SYDVKM. TCRdb processed the RT-PCR reads anew with MiXCR; each CDR3 protein has one entry. The sample includes hundreds of thousands of distinct CDR3 sequences, roughly 10% of them seen just once. This clonotype has just a few counts. A further study also used this sample, focusing on T cells expressing NK-cell markers. Per that paper: cDNA encoding TCR beta was synthesized via 5'RACE template switching incorporating UMIs. Of the CD8+ T cell pool in six donors, roughly 1.0-7.5% was accounted for by dominant NKG2C+ clonotypes. Among four donors, these clonotypes also ranked first in the CD3+CD56-NKG2C+ fraction.

This clonotype originated in a man between 50 and 59 years old who received an inactivated influenza vaccine. J is TRBJ2-5 and V is TRBV28; no reliable D call. Sequencing used PBMCs from blood, obtained on the day of vaccination. As DNA, the CDR3 is TGTGCCAGCAGTAACGTGGGTTTCCAAGAGACCCAGTACTTC. Protein sequence: CASSNVGFQETQYF.